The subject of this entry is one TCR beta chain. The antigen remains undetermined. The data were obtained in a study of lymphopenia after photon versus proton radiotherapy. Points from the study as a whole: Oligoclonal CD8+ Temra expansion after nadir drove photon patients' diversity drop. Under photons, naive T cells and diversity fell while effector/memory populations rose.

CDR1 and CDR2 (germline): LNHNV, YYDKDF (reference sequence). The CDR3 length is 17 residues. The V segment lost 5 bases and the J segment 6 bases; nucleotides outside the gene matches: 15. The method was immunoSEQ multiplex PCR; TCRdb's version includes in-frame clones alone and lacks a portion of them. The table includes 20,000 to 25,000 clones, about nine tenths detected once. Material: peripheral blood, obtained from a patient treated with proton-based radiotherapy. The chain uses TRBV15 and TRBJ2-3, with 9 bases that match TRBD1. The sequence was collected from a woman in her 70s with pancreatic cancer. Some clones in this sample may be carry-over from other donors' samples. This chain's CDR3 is CATSVEYPGTGIDTQYF. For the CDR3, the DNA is TGTGCCACCAGCGTAGAATATCCCGGGACAGGGATTGATACGCAGTATTTT.